This entry features one T cell receptor beta chain sequence. The data were obtained in a study of OX40 agonist ivuxolimab in advanced cancers. The wider study: At roughly 80% male, the cohort had a mean age of about 60 years, ranging from roughly 20 to 79.

Libraries were prepared by immunoSEQ multiplex PCR; TCRdb keeps only in-frame clonotypes and omits some of them. The sample contains roughly 54,000 clones, just under 85% of which appear only once. From germline, CDR1 is SGHRS and CDR2 YFSETQ. With 5 bases clipped from V and 3 bases from J, the junction kept 5 bases outside the gene matches. The CDR3 sequence is 14 residues long. This clonotype was obtained from an adult with an advanced solid tumor such as melanoma, head and neck, liver or kidney cancer. The rearrangement joins TRBV5-1 to TRBJ2-5, with 9 bases aligning to TRBD1. The input for sequencing was CD4+ or CD8+ T cells sorted from blood, taken in a trial of the OX40 agonist ivuxolimab. The chain's CDR3 is CASRLWTGEETQYF. CDR3 coding DNA: TGCGCCAGCAGGCTGTGGACAGGGGAAGAGACCCAGTACTTC.